The T cell receptor (beta chain) described here comes from a study of patients and donors after allogeneic stem cell transplantation. Germline trimming cut 6 bases from V and 2 bases from J; bases unmatched to any gene: 6. The CDR3 is made up of 15 amino acids. TCRdb called the RT-PCR reads again in MiXCR, with one record for every CDR3 protein. The sample contains about 960,000 distinct CDR3 sequences, roughly 18% of which appear only once. Sequences were obtained from blood, either unsorted or a sorted T cell fraction (not recorded which). This receptor was obtained from a human donor who was either an allogeneic HSCT recipient or a stem cell or donor lymphocyte infusion donor (not recorded which). It is not recorded whose cells these are; they may come from a transplant donor. This rearrangement joins TRBV12-3 or TRBV12-4 to TRBJ1-5, with 8 nucleotides matching TRBD1. CDR3: CASRETGGGNQPQHF. CDR3 sequence (DNA): TGTGCCAGCAGGGAAACAGGGGGTGGCAATCAGCCCCAGCATTTT.